What follows describes a single T cell receptor beta chain. The sample belongs to a study of T-cell reconstitution after alpha-beta-depleted transplantation in children. Between the trimmed V and J ends, which lost 6 bases and 4 bases, there was a span of 19 bases. Per germline, CDR1 SGHDT and CDR2 YYEEEE. This CDR3 is built from 15 residues. For TCRbeta, the library was prepared with unique molecular identifiers. One entry per CDR3 protein, called by TCRdb with MiXCR from the PCR reads. Seen here are some 500,000 distinct CDR3 sequences, 15% to 20% observed once, and the top ten hold 2.5% to 3.5%. Sequenced material: PBMCs from the stem cell graft donor, taken from the stem cell graft. The chain is built from TRBV5-6 and TRBJ1-2, with D possibly TRBD1 on 6 matching bases. The receptor comes from a human donor who donated a stem cell graft to a child with acute lymphoblastic leukemia. This CDR3 reads CASNLGDKRAYGYTF. For the CDR3, the DNA is TGTGCCAGCAACCTCGGGGACAAAAGGGCCTATGGCTACACCTTC.